This TCR beta chain is from a study of blood T cells in healthy people across ages. The study drew donors from healthy Caucasian individuals in Russia aged roughly 6 to 90. Peripheral blood from each donor was collected in a volume of 9.5 to 10 milliliters. Each sample gave at least 7 million isolated PBMCs. Study-wide results and limits: Long-lived donors had more naive CD4+ cells and higher diversity than aged donors.

A second PCR of 7 to 11 cycles used a sample-barcoded 5' primer and a J-beta primer mix. TCRdb fed the 5' RACE reads into MiXCR, producing one record per CDR3 protein. The sample contains under 850,000 distinct CDR3 sequences, about 37% of which appear only once. Comment on this clonotype: The antigen remains unidentified.

The CDR3 covers 15 residues. Germline V gene lookup returns CDR1 DFQATT and CDR2 SNEGSKA (reference sequence). Trimming at V came to 7 bases and at J to 2 bases, leaving 12 bases not matched to a gene. V is TRBV20-1 and J is TRBJ1-2, with 8 nucleotides matching TRBD1. This TCR derives from a man younger than 35 in good health. Input material: blood. CDR3 DNA sequence: TGCAGTGGACTTATAAGAGACAGGGGAAACTATGGCTACACCTTC. Amino acids: CSGLIRDRGNYGYTF.